The 18 T cell receptor beta chains reported below all come from one sample, sequenced in a study of shared clonotypes between healthy human individuals. Measured with immunoSEQ multiplex PCR; TCRdb has only the in-frame clones, and not every one. In the table there are approximately 1,500,000 clones, roughly 96% of which are singletons. The sample consisted of naive CD4+ T cells sorted from blood. The subset was: CD45RA+ positively selected. The receptor source for this set is a man aged 25-40 years in good health.

V is TRBV18 and J is TRBJ1-1; 7 bases fit TRBD1. Trimming cost V 5 bases and J 3 bases; bases outside gene matches: 6. Germline V gene lookup returns CDR1 KGHSH and CDR2 LQKENI. The CDR3 length is 14 residues. CDR3 sequence reads: CASSSNTGDTEAFF. The CDR3 DNA sequence: TGTGCCAGCTCATCAAATACAGGGGACACTGAAGCTTTCTTT. The entire variable domain, with the rest obtained from reference TRBV18 and TRBJ1-1, is as follows: NAGVMQNPRHLVRRRGQEARLRCSPMKGHSHVYWYRQLPEEGLKFMVYLQKENIIDESGMPKERFSAEFPKEGPSILRIQQVVRGDSAAYFCASSSNTGDTEAFFGQGTRLTVV.

V is TRBV28 and J is TRBJ2-1; D possibly corresponds to TRBD2 (6 bases). Trimming stripped 6 bases from V and 10 bases from J, with 16 bases between. The germline CDR1 and CDR2 sequences are MDHEN and SYDVKM. CDR3 length: 13 residues. CDR3 DNA sequence: TGTGCCAGCAGCTCGACTAGGGCCCGGGAGCAGTTCTTC. Residues: CASSSTRAREQFF. Drawing the rest from reference TRBV28 and TRBJ2-1, the complete variable domain is DVKVTQSSRYLVKRTGEKVFLECVQDMDHENMFWYRQDPGLGLRLIYFSYDVKMKEKGDIPEGYSVSREKKERFSLILESASTNQTSMYLCASSSTRAREQFFGPGTRLTVL.

This chain connects TRBV18 to TRBJ1-5, with 10 positions matching TRBD1. There are 17 residues in the CDR3. Germline-derived CDR1 and CDR2 are KGHSH and LQKENI. J gave up 0 bases and V 3 bases, and 5 bases lay outside the gene matches. CDR3 in amino acids: CASSPGTGAYSNQPQHF. The CDR3 nucleotides read TGTGCCAGCTCACCCGGGACAGGGGCCTATAGCAATCAGCCCCAGCATTTT.

To note about this clone: At the DNA level, this CDR3 is encoded by other sequences in the same sample as well. The rearrangement joins TRBV15 to TRBJ2-7; no clear D. Trimming shortened V by 3 bases and J by 7 bases, and 7 bases separated the two germline ends. There are 11 residues in the CDR3. Germline assignment: CDR1 LNHNV and CDR2 YYDKDF (reference sequence). CDR3 coding DNA: TGTGCCACCAGCAGGGACGGGGAGCAGTACTTC. Protein product: CATSRDGEQYF.

The rearrangement links TRBV10-2 to TRBJ2-3, with TRBD2 matching 9 bases. The CDR3 loop spans 15 amino acids. Looked up from germline, CDR1 is WSHSY and CDR2 is SAAADI. V lost 8 bases, J lost 0 bases, and 6 bases stayed unmatched. The CDR3 here is CASVASGASTDTQYF. The CDR3 coding sequence is TGCGCCAGCGTAGCTAGCGGGGCTAGCACAGATACGCAGTATTTT.

The chain joins TRBV18 to TRBJ2-5; perhaps TRBD2 as D (5 bases). The CDR3 extends over 16 amino acids. The V end was cut by 3 bases, the J end by 4 bases, with 18 bases between. Germline loops: CDR1 KGHSH, CDR2 LQKENI. This CDR3 reads CASSPLPHGSGETQYF. CDR3 bases: TGTGCCAGCTCACCCCTACCACATGGAAGCGGAGAGACCCAGTACTTC.

V is TRBV4-3 and J is TRBJ1-2; D ambiguous. The CDR3 totals 18 residues. V was cut by 2 bases and J by 0 bases, with 19 bases left in between. The germline V gene has CDR1 LGHNA and CDR2 YSLEER. The CDR3 spells CASSQFGGKGRPNYGYTF. The CDR3 nucleotides are TGCGCCAGCAGCCAATTCGGAGGGAAGGGCCGGCCTAACTATGGCTACACCTTC.

Details on this clone: Within the sample, other DNA sequences also encode this same CDR3. The chain employs TRBV6-1 and TRBJ2-7; D perhaps matches TRBD1 (5 bases). With 9 bases removed from V and 0 bases from J, the gap between germline ends came to 12 bases. This CDR3 is built from 13 residues. Germline V gene sequence: CDR1 MNHNS, CDR2 SASEGT. CDR3 loop: CASRRQSSYEQYF. For the CDR3, the DNA is TGTGCCAGTCGAAGACAGAGCTCCTACGAGCAGTACTTC.

Points on this clone: Other DNA sequences in the sample encode the same CDR3. The gene calls are TRBV5-4 and TRBJ1-2, with D unresolved. Germline lookup yields CDR1 SGHNT and CDR2 YYREEE (reference sequence). V was pared by 4 bases and J by 0 bases, with 4 bases between. There are 12 residues in the CDR3. This CDR3 reads CASSQANYGYTF. DNA of the CDR3: TGTGCCAGCAGCCAGGCTAACTATGGCTACACCTTC.

This clone was counted only a few times. This rearrangement joins TRBV7-2 to TRBJ1-5, with 8 bases identical to TRBD1. Germline lookup yields CDR1 SGHTA and CDR2 FQGNSA. V shed 2 bases and J 5 bases; nucleotides not matched to a gene: 8. The CDR3 has 16 amino acids. The CDR3 nucleotides are TGTGCCAGCAGCTTAAATGCAGGGGGCCTATATCAGCCCCAGCATTTT. This codes for CASSLNAGGLYQPQHF.

Here the CDR3 DNA reads TGTGCCAGCAGTTTGGGGGGACAGGGGGCGATGGGCATTGGTGAGCAGTTCTTC. Protein: CASSLGGQGAMGIGEQFF. This chain joins TRBV7-2 and TRBJ2-1; 12 nucleotides match TRBD1. Per germline, CDR1 SGHTA and CDR2 FQGNSA. CDR3 length equals 18 residues. V lost 6 bases, J lost 9 bases, and 18 bases stayed unmatched.

The gene calls are TRBV19 and TRBJ1-5; no definite D call. CDR1 and CDR2 from the germline V gene are LNHDA and SQIVND (reference sequence). The CDR3 loop spans 15 amino acids. Deletions cut 7 bases from V and 12 bases from J, with 25 bases between. CDR3 coding DNA: TGTGCCAGTAAAAAGGTCGTCGATAGTTCTTACTACCAGCATTTT. Encoded protein: CASKKVVDSSYYQHF.

In this sample, this clone turned up once. The chain has TRBV5-1 and TRBJ2-3, with TRBD1 as a possible D gene (7 bases). V was pared by 4 bases and J by 1 base, with 19 bases between. This CDR3 has 17 residues. Germline V gives CDR1 SGHRS, CDR2 YFSETQ. CDR3 in amino acids: CASSLHFRGARTDTQYF. CDR3 coding DNA: TGCGCCAGCAGCCTCCACTTCAGGGGGGCTCGCACAGATACGCAGTATTTT. Variable domain in full (rest from reference TRBV5-1 and TRBJ2-3): KAGVTQTPRYLIKTRGQQVTLSCSPISGHRSVSWYQQTPGQGLQFLFEYFSETQRNKGNFPGRFSGRQFSNSRSEMNVSTLELGDSALYLCASSLHFRGARTDTQYFGPGTRLTVL.

The chain recombines TRBV5-1 with TRBJ2-3; 8 nucleotides line up with TRBD2. The ends lost 0 bases at V and 4 bases at J; junction bases unmatched: 7. The CDR3 spans 16 residues. Germline assignment: CDR1 SGHRS and CDR2 YFSETQ. CDR3 in DNA: TGCGCCAGCAGCTTGGCCCCGGGAGGGCCGGCAGATACGCAGTATTTT. Its translation: CASSLAPGGPADTQYF.

The chain uses TRBV5-4 and TRBJ2-7, with D possibly being TRBD1 (5 bases). The CDR3 loop spans 14 amino acids. Germline V gene lookup returns CDR1 SGHNT and CDR2 YYREEE (reference sequence). V shed 2 bases and J shed 0 bases, with 9 bases lying between them. For the CDR3, the DNA is TGTGCCAGCAGCTTTCGGCAGGGCTCCTACGAGCAGTACTTC. It encodes CASSFRQGSYEQYF.

This chain links TRBV5-8 with TRBJ1-5, with a weak D call TRBD1 (5 bases). The CDR3 length is 15 residues. CDR1 is SGHTS, CDR2 YDEGEE, per germline. Trimming removed 2 bases from V and 5 bases from J, with 14 bases in between. The CDR3 coding sequence is TGTGCCAGCAGCTTCGACAGCGTTGGGGATCAGCCCCAGCATTTT. Protein product: CASSFDSVGDQPQHF.

This clone was observed a handful of times. Other nucleotide sequences from this sample produce the same CDR3. The V gene is TRBV6-5, the J gene TRBJ2-2; D unclear. This CDR3 spans 11 amino acids. V was cut by 3 bases and J by 6 bases, with 2 bases left in between. CDR1 is MNHEY, CDR2 SVGAGI, per germline. CDR3: CASSYAGELFF. The CDR3 DNA sequence: TGTGCCAGCAGTTATGCCGGGGAGCTGTTTTTT.

The chain couples TRBV7-6 to TRBJ1-1, with a tentative D call TRBD1 (5 bases). Germline values: CDR1 SGHVS, CDR2 FNYEAQ. This CDR3 spans 17 amino acids. V gave up 5 bases and J gave up 5 bases, with 24 bases separating them. CDR3 coding DNA: TGTGCCAGCAGCCCAGGGTCGCAGGGACGGTTTGATACTGAAGCTTTCTTT. This codes for CASSPGSQGRFDTEAFF.